The source of this T cell receptor (beta chain) is a study of cytomegalovirus exposure and HLA in healthy donors. Study-level results: Rarity held for most TCR sequences, but there were some public TCRs that occurred in many donors.

The protocol was immunoSEQ multiplex PCR, while the TCRdb copy is restricted to in-frame clones and leaves out a portion. Among under 350,000 clones listed, roughly 85% were seen once. The V gene's germline CDR1 is MGHDK and CDR2 SYGVNS. This CDR3 contains 14 residues. V shed 6 bases and J shed 1 base, with 10 bases lying between them. On this clone: The antigen is not known.

The sequence derives from a woman aged 18-35 years in good health and CMV-seronegative. The sequenced material came from PBMCs. V gene TRBV25-1 combines with J gene TRBJ1-3; tentative D call: TRBD1 (6 bases). CDR3 nucleotide sequence: TGTGCCAGCAGCTTACAGGGTTCTGGAAACACCATATATTTT. Its protein is CASSLQGSGNTIYF.